This T cell receptor (beta chain) was identified in a study of T cells after yellow fever vaccination. Background on the study: Some fractions had low cell numbers, and these were prepared with SMART-Seq v4 Ultra Low Input. Study-level results: In post-booster samples, most primary-vaccination clones reappeared (about 95% CD4, roughly 88% CD8). A minor fraction of clonotypes spanned both CD4 and CD8 compartments.

5'RACE template switching generated TCR cDNA, adding a universal primer site and UMIs. MiXCR, applied by TCRdb to the 5' RACE reads, yields one record per CDR3 protein. The repertoire holds about 400,000 distinct CDR3 sequences, with around 10% as singletons. Germline CDR1 reads SGHAT; CDR2 reads FQNNGV. Trimming shortened V by 6 bases and J by 4 bases, and 15 bases separated the two germline ends. CDR3 length equals 14 residues. This clonotype was picked up a small number of times. Its specificity is not known. Sequencing used PBMCs, obtained on the day of the first yellow fever vaccination. This clonotype was sampled from a man between 18 and 35 years old who received the YFV17D yellow fever vaccine. The chain uses TRBV11-2 and TRBJ1-1, with TRBD1 as a possible D gene (6 bases). The CDR3 nucleotides are TGTGCCAGCAGTTTCCACAGGGAGAGCACTGAAGCTTTCTTT. The encoded protein is CASSFHRESTEAFF.